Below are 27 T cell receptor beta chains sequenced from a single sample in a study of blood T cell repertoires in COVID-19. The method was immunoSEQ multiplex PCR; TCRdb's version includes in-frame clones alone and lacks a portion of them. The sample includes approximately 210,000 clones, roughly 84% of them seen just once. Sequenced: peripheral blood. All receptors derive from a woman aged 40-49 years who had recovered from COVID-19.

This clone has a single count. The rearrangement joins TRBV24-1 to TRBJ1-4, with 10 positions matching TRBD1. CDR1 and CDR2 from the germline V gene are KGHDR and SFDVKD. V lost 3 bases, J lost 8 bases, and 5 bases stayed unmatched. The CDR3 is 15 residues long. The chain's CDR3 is CATSDGTGAGEKLFF. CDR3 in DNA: TGTGCCACCAGTGATGGGACAGGGGCAGGGGAAAAACTGTTTTTT.

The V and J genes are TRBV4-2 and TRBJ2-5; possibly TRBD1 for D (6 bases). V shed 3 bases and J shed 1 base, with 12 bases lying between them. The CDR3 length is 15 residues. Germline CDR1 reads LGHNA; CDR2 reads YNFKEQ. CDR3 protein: CASSQAGRGQETQYF. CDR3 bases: TGTGCCAGCAGCCAGGCGGGCAGGGGCCAAGAGACCCAGTACTTC.

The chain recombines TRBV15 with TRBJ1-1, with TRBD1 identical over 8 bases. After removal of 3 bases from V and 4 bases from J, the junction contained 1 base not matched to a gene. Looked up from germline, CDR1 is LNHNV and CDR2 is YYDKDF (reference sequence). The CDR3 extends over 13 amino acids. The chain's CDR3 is CATSSDRGTEAFF. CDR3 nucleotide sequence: TGTGCCACCAGCAGCGACAGGGGCACTGAAGCTTTCTTT.

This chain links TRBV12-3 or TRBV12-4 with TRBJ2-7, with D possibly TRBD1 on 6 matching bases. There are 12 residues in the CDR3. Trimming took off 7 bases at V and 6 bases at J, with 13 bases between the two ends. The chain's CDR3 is CASTSQGAEQYF. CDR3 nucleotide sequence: TGTGCCAGCACGTCACAGGGCGCCGAGCAGTACTTC.

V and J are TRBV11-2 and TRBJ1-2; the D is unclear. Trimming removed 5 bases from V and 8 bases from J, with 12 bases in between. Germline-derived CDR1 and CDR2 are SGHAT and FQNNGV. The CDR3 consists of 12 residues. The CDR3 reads CASSTGVRGYTF. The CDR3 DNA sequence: TGTGCCAGCAGCACCGGAGTGAGGGGCTACACCTTC.

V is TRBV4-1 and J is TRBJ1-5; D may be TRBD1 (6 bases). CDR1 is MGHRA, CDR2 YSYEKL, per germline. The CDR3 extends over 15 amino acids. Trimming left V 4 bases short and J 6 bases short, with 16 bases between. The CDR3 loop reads CASSRGEGVIQPQHF. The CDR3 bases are TGCGCCAGCAGCCGCGGGGAGGGGGTCATTCAGCCCCAGCATTTT.

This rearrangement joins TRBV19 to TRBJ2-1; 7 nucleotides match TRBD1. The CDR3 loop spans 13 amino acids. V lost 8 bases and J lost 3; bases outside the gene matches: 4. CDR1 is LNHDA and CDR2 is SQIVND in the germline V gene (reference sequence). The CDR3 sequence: CASSGQNYNEQFF. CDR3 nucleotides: TGTGCCAGTTCGGGACAGAACTACAATGAGCAGTTCTTC.

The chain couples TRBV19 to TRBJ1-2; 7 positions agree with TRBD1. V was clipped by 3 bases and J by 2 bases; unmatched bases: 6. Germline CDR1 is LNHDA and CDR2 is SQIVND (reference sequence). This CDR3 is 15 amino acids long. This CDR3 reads CASSIEVTGNYGYTF. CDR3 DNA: TGTGCCAGTAGTATTGAAGTGACAGGGAACTATGGCTACACCTTC.

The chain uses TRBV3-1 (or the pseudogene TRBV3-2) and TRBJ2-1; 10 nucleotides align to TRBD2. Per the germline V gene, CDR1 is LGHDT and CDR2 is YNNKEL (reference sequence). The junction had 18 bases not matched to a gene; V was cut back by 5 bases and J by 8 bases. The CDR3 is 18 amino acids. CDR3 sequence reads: CASSFTFLAGDPGDEQFF. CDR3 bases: TGTGCCAGCAGCTTCACCTTTCTAGCGGGGGACCCCGGGGATGAGCAGTTCTTC.

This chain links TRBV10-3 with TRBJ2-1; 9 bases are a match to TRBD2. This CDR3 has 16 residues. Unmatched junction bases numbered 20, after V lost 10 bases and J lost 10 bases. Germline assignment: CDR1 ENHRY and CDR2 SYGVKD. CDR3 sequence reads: CATRPRTSEHYEEQFF. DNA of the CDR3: TGTGCCACGCGCCCCCGGACTAGCGAGCACTACGAGGAGCAGTTCTTC.

This CDR3 reads CASVIAGGNTGELFF. The CDR3 bases are TGTGCCAGCGTGATAGCGGGAGGTAACACCGGGGAGCTGTTTTTT. V is TRBV6-5 and J is TRBJ2-2; 10 nucleotides agree with TRBD2. Germline V gene sequence: CDR1 MNHEY, CDR2 SVGAGI. V dropped 8 bases and J dropped 2; count of bases not matched to a gene: 5. This CDR3 is 15 amino acids long.

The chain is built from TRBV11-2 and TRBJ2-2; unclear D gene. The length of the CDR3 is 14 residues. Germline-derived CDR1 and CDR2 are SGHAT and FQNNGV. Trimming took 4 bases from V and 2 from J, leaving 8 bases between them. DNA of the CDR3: TGTGCCAGCAGCTCAGACTTAAACACCGGGGAGCTGTTTTTT. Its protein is CASSSDLNTGELFF.

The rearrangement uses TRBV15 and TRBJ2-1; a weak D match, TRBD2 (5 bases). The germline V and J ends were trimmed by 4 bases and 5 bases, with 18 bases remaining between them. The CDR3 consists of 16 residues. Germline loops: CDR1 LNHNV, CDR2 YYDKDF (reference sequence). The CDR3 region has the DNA TGTGCCACCAGCAACCCGGTCACGTCGGGGAACAATGAGCAGTTCTTC. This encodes CATSNPVTSGNNEQFF.

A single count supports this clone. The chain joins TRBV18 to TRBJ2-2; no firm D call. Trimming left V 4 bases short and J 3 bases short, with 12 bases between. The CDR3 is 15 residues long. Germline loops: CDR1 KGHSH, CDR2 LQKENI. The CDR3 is CASSRGAEHTGELFF. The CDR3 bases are TGTGCCAGCTCACGCGGCGCGGAGCACACCGGGGAGCTGTTTTTT.

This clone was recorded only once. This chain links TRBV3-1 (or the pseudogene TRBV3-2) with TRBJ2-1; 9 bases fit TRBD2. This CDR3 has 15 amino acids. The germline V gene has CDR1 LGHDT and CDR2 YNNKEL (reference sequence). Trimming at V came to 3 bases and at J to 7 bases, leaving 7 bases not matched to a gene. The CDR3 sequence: CASSHHLAGLNEQFF. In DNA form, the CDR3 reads TGTGCCAGCAGCCACCACCTAGCGGGATTGAATGAGCAGTTCTTC.

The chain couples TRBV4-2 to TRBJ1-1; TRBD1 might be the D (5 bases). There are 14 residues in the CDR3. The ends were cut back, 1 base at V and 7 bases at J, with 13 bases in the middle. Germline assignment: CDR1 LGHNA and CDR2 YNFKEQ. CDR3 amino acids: CASSQAVSGIEAFF. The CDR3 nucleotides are TGTGCCAGCAGCCAAGCCGTGTCAGGGATTGAAGCTTTCTTT.

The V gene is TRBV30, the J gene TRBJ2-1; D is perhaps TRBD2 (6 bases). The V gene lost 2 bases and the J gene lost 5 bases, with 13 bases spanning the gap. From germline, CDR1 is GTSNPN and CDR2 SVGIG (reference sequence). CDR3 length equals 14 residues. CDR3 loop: CAWSPPGLNNEQFF. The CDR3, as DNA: TGTGCCTGGAGTCCGCCGGGACTCAACAATGAGCAGTTCTTC.

The CDR3, as DNA: TGTGCCAGCAGCCAAGAGCCCGAGCGGCGATCCTACAATGAGCAGTTCTTC. This gives the protein CASSQEPERRSYNEQFF. The chain links TRBV3-1 (or the pseudogene TRBV3-2) to TRBJ2-1; D perhaps matches TRBD2 (5 bases). Between the trimmed V and J ends, which lost 0 bases and 1 base, there was a span of 13 bases. This CDR3 comprises 17 residues. Germline V CDR1 and CDR2: LGHDT, YNNKEL (reference sequence).

The CDR3 here is CAGEGLAIDEQFF. The CDR3 region has the DNA TGTGCCGGGGAGGGACTAGCGATCGATGAGCAGTTCTTC. This sequence joins TRBV6-5 and TRBJ2-1; 10 bases agree with TRBD2. V lost 11 bases and J lost 8; bases outside the gene matches: 9. CDR1 MNHEY and CDR2 SVGAGI come from the germline V gene. The CDR3 is 13 amino acids.

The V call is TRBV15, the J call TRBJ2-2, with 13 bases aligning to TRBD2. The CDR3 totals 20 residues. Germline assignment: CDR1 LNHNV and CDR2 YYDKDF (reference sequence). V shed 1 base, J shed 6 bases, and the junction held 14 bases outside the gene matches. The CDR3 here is CATSRVGKGLAGSLAGELFF. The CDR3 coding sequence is TGTGCCACCAGCAGAGTGGGCAAGGGACTAGCGGGGTCATTGGCCGGGGAGCTGTTTTTT.

The CDR3 loop reads CAISHGDKQETQYF. CDR3 in DNA: TGTGCCATCAGTCACGGGGACAAGCAAGAGACCCAGTACTTC. V usage is TRBV10-3 and J usage is TRBJ2-5, with a tentative D call TRBD1 (6 bases). The V gene's germline CDR1 is ENHRY and CDR2 SYGVKD. V lost 5 bases and J lost 2, with 12 bases in between. The CDR3 has 14 amino acids.

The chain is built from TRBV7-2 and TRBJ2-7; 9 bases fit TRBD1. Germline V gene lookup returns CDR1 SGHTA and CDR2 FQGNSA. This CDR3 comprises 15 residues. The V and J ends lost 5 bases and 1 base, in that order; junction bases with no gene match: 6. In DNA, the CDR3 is TGTGCCAGCAGCGTCGGACAGGGGAGATCCTACGAGCAGTACTTC. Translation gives CASSVGQGRSYEQYF. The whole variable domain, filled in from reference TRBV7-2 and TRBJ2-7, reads GAGVSQSPSNKVTEKGKDVELRCDPISGHTALYWYRQSLGQGLEFLIYFQGNSAPDKSGLPSDRFSAERTGGSVSTLTIQRTQQEDSAVYLCASSVGQGRSYEQYFGPGTRLTVT.

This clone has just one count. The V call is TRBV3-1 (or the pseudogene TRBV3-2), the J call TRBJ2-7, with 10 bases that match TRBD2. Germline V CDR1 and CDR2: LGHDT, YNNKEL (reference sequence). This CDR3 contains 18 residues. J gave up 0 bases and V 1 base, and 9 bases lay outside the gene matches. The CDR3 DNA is TGTGCCAGCAGCCAAGCTCCCCCCCGGACTAGCGGCTCCTACGAGCAGTACTTC. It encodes CASSQAPPRTSGSYEQYF.

CDR3 in amino acids: CASNRPSRGFEAFF. The CDR3 bases are TGTGCCAGCAACCGGCCTTCCAGGGGTTTTGAAGCTTTCTTT. This chain connects TRBV28 to TRBJ1-1, with D possibly matching TRBD1 (6 bases). Between the trimmed V and J ends, which lost 7 bases and 7 bases, there was a span of 19 bases. The CDR3 is 14 amino acids. Germline-derived CDR1 and CDR2 are MDHEN and SYDVKM.

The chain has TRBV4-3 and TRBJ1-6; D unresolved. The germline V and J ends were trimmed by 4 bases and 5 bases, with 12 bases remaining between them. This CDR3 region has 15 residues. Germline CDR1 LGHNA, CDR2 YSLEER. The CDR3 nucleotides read TGCGCCAGCAGCCCGGGAGCCATGAATAATTCACCCCTCCACTTT. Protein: CASSPGAMNNSPLHF.

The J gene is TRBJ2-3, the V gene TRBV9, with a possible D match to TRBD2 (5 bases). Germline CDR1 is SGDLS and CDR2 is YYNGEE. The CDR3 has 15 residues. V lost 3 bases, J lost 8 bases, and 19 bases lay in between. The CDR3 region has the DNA TGTGCCAGCAGCGCCCCGGGGATAGTCCGCGGTACGCAGTATTTT. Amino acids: CASSAPGIVRGTQYF.

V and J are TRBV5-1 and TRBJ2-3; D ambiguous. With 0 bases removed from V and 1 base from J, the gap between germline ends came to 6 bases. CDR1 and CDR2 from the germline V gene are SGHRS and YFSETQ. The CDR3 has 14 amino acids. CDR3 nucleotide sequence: TGCGCCAGCAGCTTGGGTGGAGGCACAGATACGCAGTATTTT. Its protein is CASSLGGGTDTQYF.